What follows are 4 T cell receptor beta chains derived from one specimen sequenced in a study of shared clonotypes between healthy human individuals (dated by TCRdb to 2020 to 2022). Libraries were constructed by the immunoSEQ multiplex PCR assay. TCRdb retrieved this table from immuneACCESS and kept in-frame rearrangements only. Not all clones are present; in checked studies, unresolved V genes account for under half, and no reason is known for the remainder. The sample table lists approximately 480,000 clones, almost 80% of them with a count of one. Roughly an eighth of the sample is taken by the ten largest. Material for sequencing was PBMCs. The receptors were gathered from a woman aged 40 to 55 in good health. Some clones in this sample may be carry-over from other donors' samples.

The genes are TRBV29-1 and TRBJ2-1; 12 nucleotides agree with TRBD2. The CDR3 length is 18 residues. From germline, CDR1 is SQVTM and CDR2 ANQGSEA. The trim removed 7 bases at V and 4 bases at J, leaving 17 bases unmatched. The CDR3 spells CSAGRGTGGTSGYNEQFF. CDR3 coding DNA: TGCAGCGCCGGCCGAGGGACTGGCGGGACTAGCGGGTACAATGAGCAGTTCTTC.

The chain links TRBV5-1 to TRBJ2-3, with no clear D. The CDR3 is 15 residues long. Germline lookup yields CDR1 SGHRS and CDR2 YFSETQ. The V end lost 1 base, the J end lost 4 bases, and 13 bases lay between the germline ends. The CDR3 here is CASSLLHAFADTQYF. CDR3 in DNA: TGCGCCAGCAGCTTGCTTCACGCGTTTGCAGATACGCAGTATTTT.

This clone was picked up a small number of times. This CDR3 reads CASSLHTERAKYEQYF. The CDR3 DNA sequence: TGTGCCAGCAGCCTTCATACGGAGAGGGCCAAATACGAGCAGTACTTC. This chain connects TRBV28 to TRBJ2-7, with D possibly being TRBD2 (5 bases). Germline V gives CDR1 MDHEN, CDR2 SYDVKM. This CDR3 has 16 amino acids. V gave up 6 bases and J gave up 4 bases, with 22 bases separating them.

There are a few counts of this clone. The genes are TRBV20-1 and TRBJ2-3; D is unclear. V gave up 5 bases and J gave up 4 bases, with 7 bases separating them. This CDR3 region has 11 residues. CDR1 and CDR2 (germline): DFQATT, SNEGSKA (reference sequence). DNA for the CDR3: TGCAGTGCTCGTCCGGCAGATACGCAGTATTTT. Translating gives CSARPADTQYF.